This T cell receptor (beta chain) is from a study of cytotoxic CD8 clonotypes in ibrutinib-treated CLL (TCRdb year 2021). At the level of the whole study: In this cohort, approximately 15 patients were treatment-naive and about a dozen were relapsed/refractory, while roughly 17 had unmutated IGHV. Responses were partial in some 24 patients and complete in 2; after median about 68 months follow-up, some 14 stayed in remission and approximately 12 progressed. All remission and progressive disease samples were collected while patients were still receiving ibrutinib. Cryopreserved peripheral blood mononuclear cells were collected before treatment, at response, and at either disease progression or sustained remission. Longitudinal samples were available for about 30% of the roughly 90 trial participants. On average, each sample yielded 255,043 productive templates and 85,000 to 95,000 productive rearrangements. Response samples were taken after a median of approximately a year on treatment, ranging from about 6 to 36 months.

With respect to this clone: This clone's antigen is unknown. No much larger clone exists at a distance of one base, and base qualities are not known.

The full study reports these points: Sampling times were not matched between patients in sustained remission and patients whose disease was progressing, and lymph node repertoires were not examined. An increase in clonality was observed at ibrutinib response, with clonality remaining stable during sustained remission and falling back toward baseline at progression. Baseline clonality was found to be higher than that of age-matched healthy donors and was strongly correlated with circulating CD8+ T-cell counts. Public clonotypes were found to be uncommon and were observed to contract or remain stable during treatment; the increase in clonality was shown to reflect expansion of private clonotypes at ibrutinib response.

The goal of deep resolution MiSeq sequencing was a depth between 1 in 1 million and 1 in 200,000 T cells, and coverage averaged 10x per clonotype. The immunoSEQ hsTCRB Kit was used to generate the TCR beta libraries. For the original study's pipeline: The data were analyzed with ImmunoSEQ Analyzer and ImmunoSEQ Data Assistant, and V, D and J gene assignments followed IMGT definitions. Clonality, which ranges from 0 to 1, was calculated as one minus the normalized Shannon entropy of productive rearrangement frequencies. Public clonotype analysis was restricted to overrepresented clonotypes comprising at least 0.05% of each patient's repertoire. Some 13 age-matched healthy donor repertoires from immuneACCESS served as clonality controls. Not all clones reach the TCRdb copy of this immuneACCESS table, which keeps in-frame sequences only. Checked studies attribute under half of the gap to unresolved V genes and leave the rest unexplained. The V and J calls and clone size were taken over from that table, and D and trimming were inferred from the DNA. The sample yields some 140,000 clones; around 90% were counted once. The ten top clones hold 9.5% to 14% of the sample.

The sample's time point label, in plain terms: approximately twelve months on ibrutinib. Approximately 2 micrograms of genomic DNA were extracted from cryopreserved PBMCs for TCR beta library preparation. High-throughput TCR beta sequencing was performed on longitudinal blood samples from CLL patients receiving ibrutinib monotherapy. The patients took part in an open-label, single-center phase 2 trial of ibrutinib monotherapy. Based on the germline V gene, the CDR1 and CDR2 sequences are MDHEN and SYDVKM. The CDR3 holds 12 amino acids from the cysteine to the phenylalanine. Here the CDR3 DNA is all that survives: 36 bases in frame from base 1. V loses 6 bases, J loses 10 bases, and the germline ends lie 13 bases apart.

In this chain, TRBV28 is recombined with TRBJ2-1; the D gene assignment is ambiguous. The origin of this receptor is a human donor with chronic lymphocytic leukemia. This specimen was PBMCs, taken after 12 months of ibrutinib treatment. The DNA reads TGTGCCAGCAGCCTACAAGGCTCGGAGCAGTTCTTC. Translated, it reads CASSLQGSEQFF.